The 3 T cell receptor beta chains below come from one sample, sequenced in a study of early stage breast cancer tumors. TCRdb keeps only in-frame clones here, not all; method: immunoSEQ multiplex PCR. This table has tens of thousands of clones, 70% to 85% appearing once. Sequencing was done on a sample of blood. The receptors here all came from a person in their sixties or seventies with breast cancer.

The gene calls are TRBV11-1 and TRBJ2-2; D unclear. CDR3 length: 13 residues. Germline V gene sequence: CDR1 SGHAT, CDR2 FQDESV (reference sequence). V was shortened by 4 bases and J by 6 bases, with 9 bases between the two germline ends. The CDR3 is CASSSTVSGELFF. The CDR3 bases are TGTGCCAGCAGCTCCACCGTTTCCGGGGAGCTGTTTTTT.

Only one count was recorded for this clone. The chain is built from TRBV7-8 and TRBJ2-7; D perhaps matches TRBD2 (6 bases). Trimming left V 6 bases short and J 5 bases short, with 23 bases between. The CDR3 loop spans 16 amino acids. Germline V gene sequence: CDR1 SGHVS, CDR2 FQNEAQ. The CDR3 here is CASRGSPGARRDEQYF. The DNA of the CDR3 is TGTGCCAGCAGAGGTAGCCCGGGAGCCAGACGGGACGAGCAGTACTTC. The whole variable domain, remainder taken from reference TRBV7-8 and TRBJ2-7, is GAGVSQSPRYKVAKRGQDVALRCDPISGHVSLFWYQQALGQGPEFLTYFQNEAQLDKSGLPSDRFFAERPEGSVSTLKIQRTQQEDSAVYLCASRGSPGARRDEQYFGPGTRLTVT.

The chain's CDR3 is CASSTDRGQPQHF. CDR3 coding DNA: TGTGCCAGTAGTACAGACAGGGGTCAGCCCCAGCATTTT. V and J are TRBV19 and TRBJ1-5; 8 bases match TRBD1. The ends lost 4 bases at V and 6 bases at J; junction bases unmatched: 2. The CDR3 is 13 amino acids. In germline, CDR1 is LNHDA, CDR2 SQIVND (reference sequence).